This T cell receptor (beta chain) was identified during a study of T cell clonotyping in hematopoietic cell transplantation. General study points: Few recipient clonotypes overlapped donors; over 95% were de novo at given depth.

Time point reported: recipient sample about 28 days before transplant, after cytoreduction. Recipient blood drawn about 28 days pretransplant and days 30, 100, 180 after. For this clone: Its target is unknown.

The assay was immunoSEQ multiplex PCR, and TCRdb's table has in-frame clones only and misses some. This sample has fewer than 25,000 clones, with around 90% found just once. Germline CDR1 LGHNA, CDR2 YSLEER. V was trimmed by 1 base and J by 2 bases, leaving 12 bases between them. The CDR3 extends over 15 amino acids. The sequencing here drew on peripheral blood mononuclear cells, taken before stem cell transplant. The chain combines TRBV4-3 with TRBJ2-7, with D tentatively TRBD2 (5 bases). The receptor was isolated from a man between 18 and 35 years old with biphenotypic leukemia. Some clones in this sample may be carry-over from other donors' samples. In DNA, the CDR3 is TGCGCCAGCAGCCAAGTCTGGGAGTCCACCTACGAGCAGTACTTC. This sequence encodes CASSQVWESTYEQYF.